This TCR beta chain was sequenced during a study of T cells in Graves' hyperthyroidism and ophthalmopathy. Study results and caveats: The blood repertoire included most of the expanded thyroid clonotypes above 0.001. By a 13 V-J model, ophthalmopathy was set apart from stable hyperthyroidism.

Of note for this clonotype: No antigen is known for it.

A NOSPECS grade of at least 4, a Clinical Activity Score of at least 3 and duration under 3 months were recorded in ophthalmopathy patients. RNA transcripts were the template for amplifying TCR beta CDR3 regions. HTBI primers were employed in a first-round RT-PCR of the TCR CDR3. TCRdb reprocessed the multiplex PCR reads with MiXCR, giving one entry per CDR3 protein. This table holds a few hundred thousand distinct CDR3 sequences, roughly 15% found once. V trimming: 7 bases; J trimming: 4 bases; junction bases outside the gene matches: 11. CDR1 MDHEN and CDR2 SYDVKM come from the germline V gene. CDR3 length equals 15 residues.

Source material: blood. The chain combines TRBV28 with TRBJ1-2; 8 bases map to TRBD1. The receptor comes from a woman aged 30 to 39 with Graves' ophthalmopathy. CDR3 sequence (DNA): TGTGCCAGCATAATGGGGGACAGGTCCGTCTATGGCTACACCTTC. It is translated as CASIMGDRSVYGYTF.